A single sample gave rise to the 2 T cell receptor beta chains below, sequenced in a study of vaccination effects on CD4 cells after COVID-19. The data were produced by immunoSEQ multiplex PCR, yet TCRdb's version contains in-frame clones alone and is incomplete. The sample includes 70,000 or so clones, over 60% of them seen just once. No antigen is known for these receptors. Ahead of sequencing, the ViraFEST assay grew antigen-specific CD4+ T cells using viral peptide pools. Around day 10 of culture, CD4+ T cells were separated out. Infection dated between March and December 2020, before the Alpha, Beta and Delta variants reached the United States. The sequences come from CD4+ T cells from PBMCs cultured with HIV peptides, collected before COVID-19 vaccination. Specified subset: HIV-1 Nef peptide pool negative control/reference culture. The receptor set was obtained from a human donor who had a prior SARS-CoV-2 infection.

This clone was detected only a few times. The gene calls are TRBV30 and TRBJ1-1, with TRBD1 identical over 7 bases. This CDR3 region has 13 residues. Germline CDR1 reads GTSNPN; CDR2 reads SVGIG (reference sequence). J gave up 2 bases and V 2 bases, and 2 bases lay outside the gene matches. CDR3 in DNA: TGTGCCTGGAGTAGGGACAGTAACACTGAAGCTTTCTTT. Translation gives CAWSRDSNTEAFF.

The rearrangement links TRBV7-3 to TRBJ2-1; TRBD2 agrees at 12 bases. The ends lost 7 bases at V and 0 bases at J; junction bases unmatched: 7. Germline CDR1 is SGHTA and CDR2 is FQGTGA. This CDR3 has 17 amino acids. This CDR3 is CASKGTSGFGSYNEQFF. The DNA of the CDR3 is TGTGCCAGCAAAGGGACTAGCGGGTTCGGCTCCTACAATGAGCAGTTCTTC.